The 5 T cell receptor beta chains in this list originate from one sample, sequenced in a study of blood T cell repertoires in COVID-19. Profiled with immunoSEQ multiplex PCR; TCRdb holds only in-frame clones, not every one. The repertoire holds 210,000 or so clones, with 86% as singletons. Sequenced: peripheral blood. The receptors come from a woman between 45 and 60 years old with acute or convalescent COVID-19.

This chain links TRBV7-9 with TRBJ1-3; D is ambiguous. CDR1 is SEHNR, CDR2 FQNEAQ, per germline (reference sequence). V was clipped by 0 bases and J by 2 bases, with 17 bases between them. CDR3 size: 18 residues. The CDR3 DNA sequence: TGTGCCAGCAGCTTAGCTTGGAGGAATGAGGCCGCTGGAAACACCATATATTTT. As protein: CASSLAWRNEAAGNTIYF.

This clone has only a few counts. The rearrangement joins TRBV12-3 or TRBV12-4 to TRBJ2-7; D may be TRBD1 (5 bases). Trimming took 2 bases from V and 12 from J, leaving 14 bases between them. This CDR3 is built from 12 residues. CDR3 DNA sequence: TGTGCCAGCAGTTTATCAGGGTGGGCGCGGTACTTC. Amino acid sequence: CASSLSGWARYF.

The chain has TRBV11-2 and TRBJ1-1, with 8 bases lining up with TRBD1. Unmatched junction bases numbered 4, after V lost 5 bases and J lost 5 bases. This CDR3 spans 13 amino acids. Germline-derived CDR1 and CDR2 are SGHAT and FQNNGV. This CDR3 is CASSGQGGTEAFF. The CDR3 DNA sequence: TGTGCCAGCAGCGGACAGGGAGGAACTGAAGCTTTCTTT.

The rearrangement joins TRBV7-2 to TRBJ2-1; no definite D call. V was cut by 0 bases and J by 6 bases, with 6 bases left in between. CDR3 size: 13 residues. The germline CDR1 and CDR2 sequences are SGHTA and FQGNSA. CDR3 sequence reads: CASSLAQANEQFF. Written as DNA, the CDR3 is TGTGCCAGCAGCTTAGCGCAGGCCAATGAGCAGTTCTTC.

The chain joins TRBV6-5 to TRBJ1-2; TRBD1 is a possible D gene (5 bases). Germline V gene lookup returns CDR1 MNHEY and CDR2 SVGAGI. The CDR3 has 14 amino acids. Trimming took 1 base from V and 6 from J, leaving 12 bases between them. CDR3 nucleotides: TGTGCCAGCAGTTACTATCAGGGTTATGATGGCTACACCTTC. This gives the protein CASSYYQGYDGYTF.